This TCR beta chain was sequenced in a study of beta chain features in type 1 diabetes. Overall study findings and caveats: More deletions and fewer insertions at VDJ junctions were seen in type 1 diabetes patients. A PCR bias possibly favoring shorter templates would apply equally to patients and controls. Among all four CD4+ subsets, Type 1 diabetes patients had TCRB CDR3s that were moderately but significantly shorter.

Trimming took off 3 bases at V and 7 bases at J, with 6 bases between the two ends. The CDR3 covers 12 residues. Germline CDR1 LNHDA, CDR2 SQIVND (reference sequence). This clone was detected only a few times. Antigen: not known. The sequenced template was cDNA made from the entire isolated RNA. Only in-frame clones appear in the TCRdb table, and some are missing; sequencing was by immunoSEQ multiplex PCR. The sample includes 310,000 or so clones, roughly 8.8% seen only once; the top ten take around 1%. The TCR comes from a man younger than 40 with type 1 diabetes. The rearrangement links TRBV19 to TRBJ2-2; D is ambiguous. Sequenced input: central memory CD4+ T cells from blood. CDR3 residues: CASSMAYGELFF. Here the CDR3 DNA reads TGTGCCAGTAGTATGGCGTACGGGGAGCTGTTTTTT.